What follows describes a single TCR beta chain. Its specificity is unknown. This CDR3 is also generated by other DNA sequences in the sample. The data are from a study of cytomegalovirus exposure and HLA in healthy donors. Whole-study context: Early released data had about 85 million unique TCRs, all coming from HLA-typed donors.

V was cut by 2 bases and J by 2 bases, with 10 bases left in between. This CDR3 is 14 amino acids long. Germline CDR1 and CDR2: SGDLS and YYNGEE. The PCR ran on 60 Vbeta and 13 Jbeta primers. Generated by immunoSEQ multiplex PCR, the TCRdb table keeps only in-frame clones and is missing some. Of about 130,000 clones in the sample, about 76% were seen once. Study findings and constraints: Earlier analysis yielded a pattern in which most TCR beta V segments were productive about 87% or about 30% of the time. Upon later analysis, HLA-associated TCR beta chains proved more clonally expanded than other, equally common chains.

This TCR came from a man between 18 and 29 years old in good health and CMV-seronegative. Sequenced material: PBMCs. The chain carries TRBV9 and TRBJ1-1; D remains unclear. CDR3 nucleotides: TGTGCCAGCAGCGTTATGGGAGAAAACACTGAAGCTTTCTTT. It codes for CASSVMGENTEAFF.